This T cell receptor beta chain comes out of a study of shared clonotypes between healthy human individuals. Overall study: CD4 naive and memory got three plates each, CD8 naive two, CD8 memory one. Findings of the study overall: Clonotype sharing among donors was expected to depend on sequencing depth. Unshared clonotypes carried lower generation probabilities than those common to all four donors.

Profiled with immunoSEQ multiplex PCR; TCRdb holds only in-frame clones, not every one. The sample has 2,500,000 or so clones, just under 95% seen once. To note about this clone: Its specificity is not known. Other DNA sequences of this sample code for an identical CDR3.

Germline CDR1 and CDR2: MNHNS and SASEGT. V lost 1 base and J lost 4, with 10 bases in between. This CDR3 spans 14 amino acids. The donors, healthy adults who were HIV-negative, had experienced no recent acute infections or vaccinations. Material for sequencing was naive CD4+ T cells from PBMCs. Subset reported: CD45RA+ positively selected. This chain uses TRBV6-1 with TRBJ1-1; D is perhaps TRBD1 (5 bases). This receptor was identified in a young man in good health. Some clones in this sample may be carry-over from other donors' samples. The CDR3 sequence: CASSEGGGGTEAFF. CDR3 nucleotides: TGTGCCAGCAGTGAAGGTGGGGGGGGCACTGAAGCTTTCTTT.